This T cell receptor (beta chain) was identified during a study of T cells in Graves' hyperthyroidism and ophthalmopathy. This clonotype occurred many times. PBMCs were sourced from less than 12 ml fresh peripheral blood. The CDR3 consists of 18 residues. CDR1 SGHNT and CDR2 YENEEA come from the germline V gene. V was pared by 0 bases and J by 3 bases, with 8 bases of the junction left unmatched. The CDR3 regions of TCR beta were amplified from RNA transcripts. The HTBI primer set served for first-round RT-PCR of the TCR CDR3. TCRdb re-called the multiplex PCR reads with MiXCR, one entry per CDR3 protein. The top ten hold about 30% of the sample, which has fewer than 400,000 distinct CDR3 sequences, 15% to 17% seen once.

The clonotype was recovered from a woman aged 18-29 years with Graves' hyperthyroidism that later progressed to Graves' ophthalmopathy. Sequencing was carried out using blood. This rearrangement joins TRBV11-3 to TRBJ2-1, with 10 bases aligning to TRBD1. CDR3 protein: CASSLDWAGTGVYNEQFF. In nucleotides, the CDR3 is TGTGCCAGCAGCTTAGACTGGGCAGGGACAGGGGTCTACAATGAGCAGTTCTTC.